These T cell receptor beta chains were read from a single sample in a study of blood T cell repertoires in COVID-19. Produced via immunoSEQ multiplex PCR; TCRdb's table is partial and in-frame only. The data hold under 75,000 clones, with around 88% observed a single time. Sequencing was carried out using peripheral blood. Every receptor here comes from an elderly woman with active COVID-19. Each CDR3 is given with its conserved first and last residue. A D gene is named only where the DNA matches it firmly. Size is stated for part of the rows, as once, few or many counts, or as a class when the clone is expanded.

J | size | V | D | DNA | CDR3
TRBJ1-1 | once | TRBV28 | - | TGTGCCAGCAGTTTAAGAGGGAACACTGAAGCTTTCTTT | CASSLRGNTEAFF
TRBJ2-1 | - | TRBV10-1 | TRBD2 | TGCGCCAGCAGTGATTCGGCGGGGGGGCTGTACAATGAGCAGTTCTTC | CASSDSAGGLYNEQFF
TRBJ1-4 | once | TRBV5-1 | TRBD1 | TGCGCCAGCAGCTTCGGGACAGGGGACCCCTCTAGGGAAAAACTGTTTTTT | CASSFGTGDPSREKLFF
TRBJ1-4 | - | TRBV30 | TRBD1 | TGTGCCTGGAGCCCCTCGGGGACAGGGTGGAATGAAAAACTGTTTTTT | CAWSPSGTGWNEKLFF
TRBJ2-7 | - | TRBV5-4 | - | TGTGCCAGCAGCTTGGGCGGACAGTTTTCGGACGAGCAGTACTTC | CASSLGGQFSDEQYF
TRBJ1-4 | - | TRBV28 | - | TGTGCCAGCAGTCCCCCGGACAGCCAATACGAAAAACTGTTTTTT | CASSPPDSQYEKLFF
TRBJ2-7 | - | TRBV10-3 | TRBD1 | TGTGCCATCAGTGAGAGGGGACAGGACGAGCAGTACTTC | CAISERGQDEQYF
TRBJ2-2 | - | TRBV7-2 | TRBD2 | TGTGCCAGCAGCTTAACGGGGGGTGTCGGGGAGCTGTTTTTT | CASSLTGGVGELFF
TRBJ1-6 | once | TRBV18 | TRBD1 | TGTGCCAGCTCACCACCGGGGACAGGGGGCAATTCACCCCTCCACTTT | CASSPPGTGGNSPLHF
TRBJ1-2 | - | TRBV5-6 | - | TGTGCCAGCAGCTTGGGTCAACCGAGGGCCTATGGCTACACCTTC | CASSLGQPRAYGYTF
TRBJ1-4 | - | TRBV14 | - | TGTGCCAGCAGCCAAGTCAGGGGCACTAATGAAAAACTGTTTTTT | CASSQVRGTNEKLFF